These 6 T cell receptor beta chains share one sample of origin, sequenced in a study of CD8 T cells in Susac syndrome. Reverse transcription of 0.5 to 1 ug RNA was performed with random hexamers. TCRdb independently ran MiXCR on the immunoSEQ multiplex PCR reads; one entry per CDR3 protein. The sample has some 110,000 distinct CDR3 sequences; roughly 94% are singletons. Sequenced: CD8+ T cells from PBMCs. Source of these receptors: a human donor with Susac syndrome.

In its sample, this clonotype was seen once. The chain combines TRBV12-3 or TRBV12-4 with TRBJ2-3; weak D call: TRBD1 (6 bases). Trimming took 6 bases from V and 4 from J, leaving 20 bases between them. CDR3 length equals 16 residues. The CDR3 protein is CASSVAGRGEADTQYF. CDR3 bases: TGTGCCAGCAGCGTGGCTGGCAGGGGAGAAGCAGATACGCAGTATTTT.

The rearrangement uses TRBV29-1 and TRBJ2-7, with D maybe TRBD1 (6 bases). The germline V gene encodes CDR1 SQVTM and CDR2 ANQGSEA. V was cut by 4 bases and J by 4 bases, with 20 bases left in between. The CDR3 runs 15 residues. CDR3 nucleotide sequence: TGCAGCGTTGCCGGGACACCAGGTGGGAATTACGAGCAGTACTTC. Translation: CSVAGTPGGNYEQYF.

V usage is TRBV12-3 or TRBV12-4 and J usage is TRBJ1-2; 10 positions match TRBD1. CDR3 size: 15 residues. The J segment lost 5 bases and the V segment lost 6 bases, leaving 9 bases of the junction unmatched. The chain's CDR3 is CASSLSGTGEYGYTF. The CDR3 region has the DNA TGTGCCAGCAGCCTATCCGGGACAGGGGAGTATGGCTACACCTTC.

The J gene is TRBJ2-7, the V gene TRBV30; D ambiguous. Germline CDR1 and CDR2: GTSNPN and SVGIG (reference sequence). This CDR3 region has 10 residues. V gave up 0 bases and J gave up 5 bases, with 2 bases separating them. DNA for the CDR3: TGTGCCTGGAGTGTACACGAGCAGTACTTC. The encoded protein is CAWSVHEQYF.

The chain recombines TRBV6-5 with TRBJ2-5; 8 nucleotides line up with TRBD2. V dropped 6 bases and J dropped 5; count of bases not matched to a gene: 11. This CDR3 contains 15 residues. Germline values: CDR1 MNHEY, CDR2 SVGAGI. The DNA of the CDR3 is TGTGCCAGCAGAGATCTGGCGGGGGGCATGGAGACCCAGTACTTC. Translating gives CASRDLAGGMETQYF.

The genes are TRBV13 and TRBJ1-1; D possibly corresponds to TRBD1 (5 bases). The CDR3 runs 14 residues. Between the trimmed V and J ends, which lost 2 bases and 1 base, there was a span of 8 bases. The germline V gene encodes CDR1 PRHDT and CDR2 FYEKMQ (reference sequence). Here the CDR3 reads CASSLFGGNTEAFF. The CDR3, as DNA: TGTGCCAGCAGCTTATTCGGGGGGAACACTGAAGCTTTCTTT.